This T cell receptor beta chain was recovered during a study of blood T cell repertoires in COVID-19. This clone was seen a single time. This CDR3 comprises 12 residues. CDR1 and CDR2 from the germline V gene are LNHNV and YYDKDF (reference sequence). V was shortened by 5 bases and J by 4 bases, with 9 bases between the two germline ends. Method: immunoSEQ multiplex PCR; TCRdb's copy keeps in-frame clones and lacks some. The table records under 150,000 clones, roughly 79% of them present only once. This sequence joins TRBV15 and TRBJ2-7; no reliable D call. This receptor was identified in a human donor in a cohort sampled during active COVID-19. The sequencing input was peripheral blood. In nucleotides, the CDR3 is TGTGCCACCAGCCGCGGATCTTACGAGCAGTACTTC. Amino acids: CATSRGSYEQYF. The full variable domain, rest sourced from reference TRBV15 and TRBJ2-7, is DAMVIQNPRYQVTQFGKPVTLSCSQTLNHNVMYWYQQKSSQAPKLLFHYYDKDFNNEADTPDNFQSRRPNTSFCFLDIRSPGLGDTAMYLCATSRGSYEQYFGPGTRLTVT.